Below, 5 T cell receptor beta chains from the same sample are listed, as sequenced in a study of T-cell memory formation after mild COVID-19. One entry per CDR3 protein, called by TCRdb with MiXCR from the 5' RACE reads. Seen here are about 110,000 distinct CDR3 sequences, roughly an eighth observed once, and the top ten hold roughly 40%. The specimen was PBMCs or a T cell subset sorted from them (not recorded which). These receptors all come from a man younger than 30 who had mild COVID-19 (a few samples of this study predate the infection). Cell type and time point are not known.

CDR3 in amino acids: CSVEEAGNEQYF. DNA of the CDR3: TGCAGCGTTGAAGAGGCTGGGAACGAGCAGTACTTC. The chain carries TRBV29-1 and TRBJ2-7; D ambiguous. The CDR3 covers 12 residues. Deletions cut 0 bases from V and 5 bases from J, with 8 bases between. Germline-derived CDR1 and CDR2 are SQVTM and ANQGSEA.

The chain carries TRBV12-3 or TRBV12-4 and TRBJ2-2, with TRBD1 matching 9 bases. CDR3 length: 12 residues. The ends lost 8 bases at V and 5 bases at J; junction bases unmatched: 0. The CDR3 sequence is CASDRGTGELFF. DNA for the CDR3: TGTGCCAGCGACAGGGGGACCGGGGAGCTGTTTTTT.

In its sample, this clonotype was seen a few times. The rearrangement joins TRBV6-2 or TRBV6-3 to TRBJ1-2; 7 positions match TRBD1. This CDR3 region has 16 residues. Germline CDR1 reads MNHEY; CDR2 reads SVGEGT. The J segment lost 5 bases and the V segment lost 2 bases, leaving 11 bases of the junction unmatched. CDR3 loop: CASSYPGQAKRYGYTF. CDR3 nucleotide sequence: TGTGCCAGCAGTTACCCCGGACAGGCCAAGAGGTATGGCTACACCTTC.

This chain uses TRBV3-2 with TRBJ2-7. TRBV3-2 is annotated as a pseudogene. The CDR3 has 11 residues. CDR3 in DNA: TGTGCCAGCCCCAGGTCCTACGAGCAGTACGTC. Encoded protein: CASPRSYEQYV.

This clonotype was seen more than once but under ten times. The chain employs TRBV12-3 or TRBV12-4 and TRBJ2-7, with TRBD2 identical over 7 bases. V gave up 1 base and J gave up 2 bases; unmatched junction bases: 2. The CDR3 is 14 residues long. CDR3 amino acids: CASSLGLATYEQYV. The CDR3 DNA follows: TGTGCCAGCAGTTTAGGACTAGCCACCTACGAGCAGTACGTC.